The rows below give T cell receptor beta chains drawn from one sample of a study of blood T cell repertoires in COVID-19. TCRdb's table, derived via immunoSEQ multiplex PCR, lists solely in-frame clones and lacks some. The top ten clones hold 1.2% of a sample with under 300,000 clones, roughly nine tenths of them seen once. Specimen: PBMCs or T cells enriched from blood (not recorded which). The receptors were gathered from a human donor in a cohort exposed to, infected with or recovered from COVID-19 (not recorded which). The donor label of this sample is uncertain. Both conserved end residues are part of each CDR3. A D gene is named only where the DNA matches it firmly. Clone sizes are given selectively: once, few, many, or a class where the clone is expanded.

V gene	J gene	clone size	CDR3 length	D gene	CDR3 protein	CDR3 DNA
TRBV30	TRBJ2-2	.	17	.	CAWEGLPTFSDTGELFF	TGTGCCTGGGAGGGGCTGCCCACATTCTCGGACACCGGGGAGCTGTTTTTT
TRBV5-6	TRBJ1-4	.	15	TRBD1	CASSRGLGQSLELFF	TGTGCCAGCAGTCGGGGTCTGGGACAGTCTTTGGAACTGTTTTTT
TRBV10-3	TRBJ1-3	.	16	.	CAISDISQSGGNTIYF	TGTGCCATCAGTGATATTTCTCAGTCGGGTGGAAACACCATATATTTT
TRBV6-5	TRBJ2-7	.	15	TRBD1	CASSYSKQGRHEQYF	TGTGCCAGCAGTTACTCGAAACAGGGGAGACACGAGCAGTACTTC
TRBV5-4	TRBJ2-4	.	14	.	CASSLKGGENIQYF	TGTGCCAGCAGCTTGAAGGGGGGGGAAAACATTCAGTACTTC
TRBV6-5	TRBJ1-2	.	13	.	CASSYSTGGGYTF	TGTGCCAGCAGTTACTCGACGGGAGGCGGCTACACCTTC
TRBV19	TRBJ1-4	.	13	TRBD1	CASGQGKGEKLFF	TGTGCCAGTGGACAGGGGAAAGGCGAAAAACTGTTTTTT
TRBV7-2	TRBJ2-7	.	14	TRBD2	CASSTSGGSYEQYF	TGTGCCAGCAGCACTAGCGGGGGGTCATACGAGCAGTACTTC
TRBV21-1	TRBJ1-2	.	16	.	CASSPTPQECDYGYTF	TGTGCCAGCAGTCCAACACCACAGGAGTGTGACTATGGCTACACCTTC
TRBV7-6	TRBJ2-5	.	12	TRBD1	CAGGQVGETQYF	TGTGCCGGCGGACAGGTTGGAGAGACCCAGTACTTC
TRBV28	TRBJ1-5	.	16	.	CASSLLGLRENQPQHF	TGTGCCAGCAGTTTGCTAGGTCTGAGGGAGAATCAGCCCCAGCATTTT
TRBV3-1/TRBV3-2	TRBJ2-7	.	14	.	CASSQAPGAYEQYF	TGTGCCAGCAGCCAAGCTCCAGGGGCCTACGAGCAGTACTTC
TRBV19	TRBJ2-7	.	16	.	CASSIRARQPLGEQYF	TGTGCCAGTAGTATTAGAGCCAGACAGCCCCTCGGTGAGCAGTACTTC
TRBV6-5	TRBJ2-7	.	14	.	CASIKGVLGGEQYF	TGTGCCAGCATCAAGGGGGTTTTGGGTGGCGAGCAGTACTTC
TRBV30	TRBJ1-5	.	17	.	CAWSAHPWAVPTQPQHF	TGTGCCTGGAGTGCCCACCCGTGGGCAGTTCCCACCCAGCCCCAGCATTTT
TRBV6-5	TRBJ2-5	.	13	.	CASGDSGSVTQYF	TGTGCCAGCGGAGATTCAGGGTCTGTGACCCAGTACTTC
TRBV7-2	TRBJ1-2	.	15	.	CASSSSSAPGHPITF	TGTGCCAGCAGCTCCTCGTCAGCCCCGGGACACCCTATCACCTTC
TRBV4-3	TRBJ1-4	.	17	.	CASSLGQLITTNEKLFF	TGCGCCAGCAGCCTAGGACAGCTGATTACAACTAATGAAAAACTGTTTTTT
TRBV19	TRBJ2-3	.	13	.	CASSIAGRDTQYF	TGTGCCAGTAGTATAGCCGGGAGAGATACGCAGTATTTT
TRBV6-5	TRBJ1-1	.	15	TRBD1	CASSFRQGAPTEAFF	TGTGCCAGCAGTTTCAGACAGGGGGCGCCCACTGAAGCTTTCTTT
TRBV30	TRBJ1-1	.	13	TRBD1	CAGRTGGATEAFF	TGTGCCGGTAGGACAGGGGGCGCGACTGAAGCTTTCTTT
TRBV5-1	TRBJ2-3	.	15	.	CASANSDSSTDTQYF	TGCGCCAGCGCCAACTCGGACAGCTCCACAGATACGCAGTATTTT
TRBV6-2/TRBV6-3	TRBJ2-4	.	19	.	CASSYSRGRIDLAKNIQYF	TGTGCCAGCAGTTACTCGCGGGGGCGAATTGACCTAGCCAAAAACATTCAGTACTTC
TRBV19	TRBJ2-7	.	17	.	CASSQPPSGLSPYEQYF	TGTGCCAGTAGTCAGCCCCCGAGCGGGTTGTCCCCCTACGAGCAGTACTTC
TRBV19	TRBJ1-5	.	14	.	CASSIAQGHQPQHF	TGTGCCAGTAGTATAGCGCAGGGGCACCAGCCCCAGCATTTT
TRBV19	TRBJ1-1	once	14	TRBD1	CASSIGQGYTEAFF	TGTGCCAGTAGTATCGGACAGGGGTACACTGAAGCTTTCTTT
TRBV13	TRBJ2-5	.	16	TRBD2	CASSRGRSGGAETQYF	TGTGCCAGCAGCCGAGGGCGTAGCGGGGGGGCCGAGACCCAGTACTTC
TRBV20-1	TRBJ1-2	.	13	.	CSASTGMGYGYTF	TGCAGTGCTAGTACGGGGATGGGGTATGGCTACACCTTC
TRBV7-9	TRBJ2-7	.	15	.	CASSQEFGGIDEQYF	TGTGCCAGCAGCCAAGAATTTGGGGGCATTGACGAGCAGTACTTC
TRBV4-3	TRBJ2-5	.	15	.	CASSQVDRGGETQYF	TGCGCCAGCAGCCAAGTCGACAGGGGAGGGGAGACCCAGTACTTC
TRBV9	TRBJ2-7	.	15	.	CASSAVTGFVNEQYF	TGTGCCAGCAGCGCCGTCACAGGGTTCGTGAACGAGCAGTACTTC
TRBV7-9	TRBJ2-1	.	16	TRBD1	CASSSWGGTEYNEQFF	TGTGCCAGCAGCTCATGGGGTGGGACAGAGTACAATGAGCAGTTCTTC
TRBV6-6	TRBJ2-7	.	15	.	CASSYGGASDYEQYF	TGTGCCAGCAGTTACGGGGGGGCAAGCGACTACGAGCAGTACTTC
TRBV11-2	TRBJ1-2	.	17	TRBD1	CASSLAPWTGLSYGYTF	TGTGCCAGCAGCTTAGCGCCCTGGACAGGGCTGAGCTATGGCTACACCTTC
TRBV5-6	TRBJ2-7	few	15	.	CASSRERGDAYEQYF	TGTGCCAGCAGCCGGGAACGCGGGGATGCCTACGAGCAGTACTTC
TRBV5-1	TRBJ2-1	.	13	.	CASSLVGAEEQFF	TGCGCCAGCAGCTTGGTGGGGGCTGAAGAGCAGTTCTTC
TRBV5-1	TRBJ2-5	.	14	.	CASSLGGRGETQYF	TGCGCCAGCAGCTTGGGGGGCAGGGGAGAGACCCAGTACTTC
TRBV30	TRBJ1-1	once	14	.	CAWIRKGWKTEAFF	TGTGCCTGGATACGTAAGGGGTGGAAGACTGAAGCTTTCTTT
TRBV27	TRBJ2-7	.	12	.	CASSSPGYEQYF	TGTGCCAGCAGTTCCCCCGGCTACGAGCAGTACTTC
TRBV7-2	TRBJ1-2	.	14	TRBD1	CASSLSTGGFGYTF	TGTGCCAGCAGCTTATCTACAGGGGGCTTTGGCTACACCTTC
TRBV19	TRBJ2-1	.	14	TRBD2	CASSILAVYNEQFF	TGTGCCAGTAGTATACTAGCGGTTTACAATGAGCAGTTCTTC
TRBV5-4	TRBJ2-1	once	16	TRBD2	CASSTGLAGGGREQFF	TGTGCCAGCAGCACGGGACTAGCGGGGGGGGGCCGTGAGCAGTTCTTC
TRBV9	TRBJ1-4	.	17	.	CASSGLPGGAVNEKLFF	TGTGCCAGCAGCGGACTACCCGGGGGGGCGGTCAATGAAAAACTGTTTTTT
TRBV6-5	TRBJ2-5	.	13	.	CASSQTHQETQYF	TGTGCCAGCAGTCAGACACATCAAGAGACCCAGTACTTC
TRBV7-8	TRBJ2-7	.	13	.	CASRGLSSYEQYF	TGTGCCAGTCGCGGGTTGAGCTCCTACGAGCAGTACTTC